The present T cell receptor (beta chain) was sequenced within a study of blood T cell repertoires in COVID-19 (dated by TCRdb to the early 2020s). About the investigation overall: Samples from collaborators originated in the United States, Italy and Spain and spanned both the acute and convalescent phases of COVID-19. The prospective study material was composed of cDNA or gDNA derived from T cells, B-cell-depleted T cells, or PBMCs. Subjects who had been exposed to COVID-19, were actively infected with it, or had recovered from it provided the deeply sampled blood TCRbeta repertoires that made up the dataset. The repertoires were released in a freely available public database intended as a resource for research on the immune response to SARS-CoV-2. Samples came from the ongoing ImmuneRACE study (first 160 participants) plus 1,254 subjects from 6 global collaborators. A de-identified subject ID, COVID-19 status, age in years and sex were almost always included in the sample metadata. HLA class I and class II types, where available, came from metadata supplied by the sample provider rather than from assay-based typing. Results the study describes overall, beyond this receptor: Clinical and demographic metadata were provided uncurated, with the amount varying by source and participant.

The immunoSEQ Assay, a bias-controlled multiplex PCR, was used to amplify TCRbeta CDR3 regions from genomic DNA. In the paper's pipeline: The number of nucleated cells in each sample was estimated from the amplification of reference gene primers within the assay. To quantify the absolute abundance of each unique TCRbeta CDR3 rearrangement, sequence reads were collapsed and filtered. For each sample, productive Simpson clonality was calculated by taking the square root of Simpson's diversity index across productive rearrangements. TCRdb's version of the immuneACCESS table is confined to in-frame rearrangements and falls short of the full clone set. An unresolved V gene accounts for under half of the shortfall where checked; the remainder is of unknown origin. That table supplies the V and J calls and clone size; D and trimming were determined from the DNA. The sample table lists roughly 200,000 clones, approximately 84% of them with a count of one. Of the sample, about 8% falls within the top ten clones.

V has 4 bases trimmed and J has 3 bases trimmed; junction bases matching no gene number 3. According to the germline V gene, CDR1 reads SGHVS and CDR2 reads FQNEAQ. Measured from the cysteine to the phenylalanine, the CDR3 is 15 residues long. Here the CDR3 DNA is all that survives: 45 bases in frame from base 1. Worth noting for this clone: Its recognized antigen is unknown. No quality values exist for individual bases; no much larger clone is one base distant.

The collaborating institutions used their own protocols to collect whole blood in K2EDTA tubes. For TCRbeta analysis, collaborators shipped samples as frozen whole blood, isolated PBMCs, or DNA extracted from either of those sample types. The TCR comes from an elderly woman with acute or convalescent COVID-19. Sequenced material: peripheral blood. The rearranged segments are TRBV7-8 and TRBJ1-5; the central 10 bases match TRBD1. The CDR3 here reads CASSYRQGANQPQHF. In nucleotide form, the sequence is TGTGCCAGCAGCTACCGACAGGGGGCCAATCAGCCCCAGCATTTT.